These T cell receptor beta chains were read from a single sample in a study of T cell clonotyping in hematopoietic cell transplantation. TCRdb's copy holds only in-frame clones and misses some; the assay was immunoSEQ multiplex PCR. This table holds under 10,000 clones, roughly 76% found once. Sequences were derived from peripheral blood mononuclear cells, sampled 180 days after allogeneic stem cell transplant. Receptors originate from a female patient aged 50-59 years who had an allogeneic stem cell transplant from an unrelated donor, so the T cells may come from the graft donor. Some clones in this sample may be carry-over from other donors' samples. Both conserved end residues are part of each CDR3. The order of the fields is J gene, V gene, D gene, clone size, CDR3 protein, CDR3 DNA. The D gene is left open where the match is weak. Clone size is not always given. Where it is, it says once, few, many or a class for expanded clones.

J gene: TRBJ2-7
V gene: TRBV10-3
D gene: .
clone size: .
CDR3 protein: CAISDGRGPFYEQYF
CDR3 DNA: TGTGCCATCAGTGATGGGCGGGGCCCCTTCTACGAGCAGTACTTC

J gene: TRBJ2-7
V gene: TRBV2
D gene: .
clone size: .
CDR3 protein: CASSHGSSYEQYF
CDR3 DNA: TGTGCCAGCAGTCATGGGTCTTCCTACGAGCAGTACTTC

J gene: TRBJ2-3
V gene: TRBV6-6
D gene: .
clone size: few
CDR3 protein: CASSQGPGDTQYF
CDR3 DNA: TGTGCCAGCAGTCAGGGTCCGGGGGATACGCAGTATTTT

J gene: TRBJ1-2
V gene: TRBV6-1
D gene: .
clone size: .
CDR3 protein: CASSERQGLDGYTF
CDR3 DNA: TGTGCCAGCAGTGAACGGCAGGGATTGGATGGCTACACCTTC

J gene: TRBJ2-7
V gene: TRBV7-2
D gene: TRBD1
clone size: .
CDR3 protein: CASSFSDRAPEQYF
CDR3 DNA: TGTGCCAGCAGCTTCTCGGACAGGGCTCCCGAGCAGTACTTC

J gene: TRBJ1-2
V gene: TRBV2
D gene: TRBD1
clone size: .
CDR3 protein: CATDREVGYGYTF
CDR3 DNA: TGTGCCACTGACAGGGAAGTTGGCTATGGCTACACCTTC

J gene: TRBJ1-1
V gene: TRBV7-8
D gene: TRBD1
clone size: .
CDR3 protein: CASSLGTGGAFF
CDR3 DNA: TGTGCCAGCAGCTTAGGGACAGGGGGAGCTTTCTTT

J gene: TRBJ2-2
V gene: TRBV9
D gene: TRBD2
clone size: .
CDR3 protein: CASSVLPASGRRGELFF
CDR3 DNA: TGTGCCAGCAGCGTCCTACCGGCCAGCGGGAGAAGGGGGGAGCTGTTTTTT

J gene: TRBJ2-5
V gene: TRBV6-1
D gene: .
clone size: .
CDR3 protein: CASSEAGDGIQETQYF
CDR3 DNA: TGTGCCAGCAGTGAAGCTGGGGACGGAATCCAAGAGACCCAGTACTTC

J gene: TRBJ2-4
V gene: TRBV6-1
D gene: .
clone size: .
CDR3 protein: CASSEDGGAGAKNIQYF
CDR3 DNA: TGTGCCAGCAGTGAAGACGGAGGAGCGGGAGCCAAAAACATTCAGTACTTC

J gene: TRBJ2-6
V gene: TRBV2
D gene: .
clone size: .
CDR3 protein: CASKLGDSGANVLTF
CDR3 DNA: TGTGCCAGCAAACTTGGGGACTCTGGGGCCAACGTCCTGACTTTC

J gene: TRBJ1-1
V gene: TRBV29-1
D gene: .
clone size: .
CDR3 protein: CSGVGTEAFF
CDR3 DNA: TGCAGCGGTGTGGGAACTGAAGCTTTCTTT

J gene: TRBJ1-1
V gene: TRBV5-6
D gene: TRBD1
clone size: .
CDR3 protein: CASSLDRVSEAFF
CDR3 DNA: TGTGCCAGCAGCTTAGACAGGGTCTCTGAAGCTTTCTTT

J gene: TRBJ2-7
V gene: TRBV11-3
D gene: .
clone size: once
CDR3 protein: CASSPALDEQYF
CDR3 DNA: TGTGCCAGCAGCCCCGCCTTAGACGAGCAGTACTTC

J gene: TRBJ1-4
V gene: TRBV7-2
D gene: .
clone size: .
CDR3 protein: CASKVGPGEKLFF
CDR3 DNA: TGTGCCAGCAAGGTTGGGCCCGGTGAAAAACTGTTTTTT

J gene: TRBJ2-3
V gene: TRBV11-2
D gene: .
clone size: .
CDR3 protein: CASRLGDTQYF
CDR3 DNA: TGTGCCAGCAGACTAGGAGATACGCAGTATTTT

J gene: TRBJ1-5
V gene: TRBV27
D gene: TRBD1
clone size: few
CDR3 protein: CASSQTTGGANQPQHF
CDR3 DNA: TGTGCCAGCAGTCAAACCACAGGGGGCGCGAATCAGCCCCAGCATTTT

J gene: TRBJ2-3
V gene: TRBV7-2
D gene: .
clone size: .
CDR3 protein: CASSLAGEDTQYF
CDR3 DNA: TGTGCCAGCAGCTTAGCGGGAGAAGATACGCAGTATTTT

J gene: TRBJ1-2
V gene: TRBV28
D gene: .
clone size: .
CDR3 protein: CASRDGPNYGYTF
CDR3 DNA: TGTGCCAGCCGGGACGGACCAAACTATGGCTACACCTTC

J gene: TRBJ2-1
V gene: TRBV4-1
D gene: .
clone size: .
CDR3 protein: CASSQEGQGRYNEQFF
CDR3 DNA: TGCGCCAGCAGCCAAGAAGGTCAGGGTCGCTACAATGAGCAGTTCTTC

J gene: TRBJ1-1
V gene: TRBV29-1
D gene: TRBD1
clone size: .
CDR3 protein: CSVGDRVMNTEAFF
CDR3 DNA: TGCAGCGTTGGAGACAGGGTTATGAACACTGAAGCTTTCTTT

J gene: TRBJ2-3
V gene: TRBV29-1
D gene: .
clone size: .
CDR3 protein: CSTEQGSRTDTQYF
CDR3 DNA: TGCAGCACCGAACAGGGCAGTCGCACAGATACGCAGTATTTT

J gene: TRBJ2-3
V gene: TRBV10-3
D gene: .
clone size: .
CDR3 protein: CAISESRTSTTDTQYF
CDR3 DNA: TGTGCCATCAGTGAGTCTAGGACTTCCACTACAGATACGCAGTATTTT

J gene: TRBJ2-2
V gene: TRBV7-9
D gene: .
clone size: once
CDR3 protein: CASSFRSGELFF
CDR3 DNA: TGTGCCAGCAGCTTTCGGTCCGGGGAGCTGTTTTTT

J gene: TRBJ1-1
V gene: TRBV7-8
D gene: .
clone size: once
CDR3 protein: CASSLVTRGRGNTEAFF
CDR3 DNA: TGTGCCAGCAGCTTAGTTACCCGGGGGCGGGGGAACACTGAAGCTTTCTTT